Each of the 9 T cell receptor beta chains below was sequenced from the same sample in a study of post-analysis software for immune sequencing data. Their target antigens are unknown. Study-wide results and caveats: Comparison of patients with controls showed a handful of TRBV segments more frequent in patients, TRBV5-6, TRBV5-1 and TRBV20-1 among them.

Each TCR beta cDNA library carried unique molecular identifiers. TCRdb independently ran MiXCR on the PCR reads; one entry per CDR3 protein. The sample records about 540,000 distinct CDR3 sequences, 30% to 40% being singletons. The sequencing input was blood. These receptors all stem from a girl under 18 with multiple sclerosis.

This clonotype has just a few counts. The V gene is TRBV5-1, the J gene TRBJ2-3; D gene unclear. The CDR3 has 14 amino acids. The V and J ends lost 6 bases and 2 bases respectively, with 13 bases between them. Germline V gene sequence: CDR1 SGHRS, CDR2 YFSETQ. CDR3 coding DNA: TGCGCCAGCAAGGGTGGTTTAGACACAGATACGCAGTATTTT. It translates to CASKGGLDTDTQYF. The full variable domain, in which reference TRBV5-1 and TRBJ2-3 provide the parts outside the CDR3, is KAGVTQTPRYLIKTRGQQVTLSCSPISGHRSVSWYQQTPGQGLQFLFEYFSETQRNKGNFPGRFSGRQFSNSRSEMNVSTLELGDSALYLCASKGGLDTDTQYFGPGTRLTVL.

This clonotype was found many times. The chain carries TRBV20-1 and TRBJ2-7, with 9 bases aligning to TRBD1. V shed 3 bases, J shed 2 bases, and the junction held 5 bases outside the gene matches. Germline CDR1 DFQATT, CDR2 SNEGSKA (reference sequence). This CDR3 region has 14 residues. CDR3 amino acids: CSASIRTGAYEQYF. CDR3 nucleotides: TGCAGTGCTAGTATTCGGACAGGGGCCTACGAGCAGTACTTC.

CDR3 residues: CASRGTPSYEQYF. CDR3 DNA: TGTGCCAGCAGGGGAACACCGTCCTACGAGCAGTACTTC. This sequence joins TRBV2 and TRBJ2-7; D uncertain. This CDR3 contains 13 residues. Trimming pared 6 bases from V and 1 base from J, leaving 10 bases between. Germline values: CDR1 SNHLY, CDR2 FYNNEI.

CDR3: CSVVPLIANTEAFF. The CDR3 DNA reads TGCAGCGTTGTGCCCCTCATAGCGAACACTGAAGCTTTCTTT. The V call is TRBV29-1, the J call TRBJ1-1, with D hard to call. The CDR3 runs 14 residues. Per germline, CDR1 SQVTM and CDR2 ANQGSEA. V lost 4 bases and J lost 1, with 13 bases in between.

The chain links TRBV9 to TRBJ2-2, with 8 nucleotides matching TRBD1. The CDR3 length is 16 residues. Germline CDR1 SGDLS, CDR2 YYNGEE. The V segment lost 3 bases and the J segment 5 bases; nucleotides outside the gene matches: 9. The CDR3 loop is CASSAGAGGSTGELFF. CDR3 bases: TGTGCCAGCAGCGCGGGGGCAGGGGGCAGTACCGGGGAGCTGTTTTTT.

The rearrangement joins TRBV24-1 to TRBJ1-2; 7 nucleotides match TRBD1. Germline trimming cut 11 bases from V and 6 bases from J; bases unmatched to any gene: 5. Per germline, CDR1 KGHDR and CDR2 SFDVKD. The CDR3 loop spans 11 amino acids. The DNA of the CDR3 is TGTGCCATCAGGGGGAATGATGGCTACACCTTC. This codes for CAIRGNDGYTF.

The V gene is TRBV12-3 or TRBV12-4, the J gene TRBJ2-6; TRBD1 or TRBD2 may be the D gene (5 bases each). V was shortened by 1 base and J by 4 bases, with 11 bases between the two germline ends. The CDR3 has 16 residues. CDR3 sequence (DNA): TGTGCCAGCAGTTTAGGACAGATAGCGGGGGCCAACGTCCTGACTTTC. Encoded protein: CASSLGQIAGANVLTF.

V gene TRBV15 combines with J gene TRBJ1-2; 7 positions agree with TRBD1. The CDR3 is 14 amino acids. V gave up 3 bases and J gave up 4 bases; unmatched junction bases: 5. Germline CDR1 LNHNV, CDR2 YYDKDF (reference sequence). Written as DNA, the CDR3 is TGTGCCACCAGCAGGAGGACAGGATTCTATGGCTACACCTTC. It translates to CATSRRTGFYGYTF.

This chain links TRBV20-1 with TRBJ2-3; D gene uncertain. The V gene's germline CDR1 is DFQATT and CDR2 SNEGSKA (reference sequence). Trimming stripped 2 bases from V and 2 bases from J, with 8 bases between. This CDR3 is built from 13 residues. As DNA, the CDR3 is TGCAGTGCTAGATACGGATACACAGATACGCAGTATTTT. This codes for CSARYGYTDTQYF.